These 5 T cell receptor beta chains share one sample of origin, sequenced in a study of blood T cell repertoires in COVID-19. This table comes from immunoSEQ multiplex PCR, and its TCRdb copy is limited to in-frame clones, with some not included. Found here are some 190,000 clones, about 80% of them singletons; the top ten hold just over 8.5%. Sequenced: peripheral blood. The receptors come from a woman aged 45-60 years with active or convalescent COVID-19.

The rearrangement joins TRBV2 to TRBJ2-7; the D gene is possibly TRBD1 (6 bases). This CDR3 has 14 amino acids. Germline CDR1 and CDR2: SNHLY and FYNNEI. V was cut by 6 bases and J by 4 bases, with 16 bases left in between. CDR3 in DNA: TGTGCCAGCAGCCCACAGGGTTTCGGATACGAGCAGTACTTC. Translation gives CASSPQGFGYEQYF.

The chain uses TRBV18 and TRBJ1-1; tentatively, D is TRBD1 (5 bases). There are 16 residues in the CDR3. V lost 2 bases to trimming and J lost 1 base, with 14 bases between them. CDR1 is KGHSH and CDR2 is LQKENI in the germline V gene. The CDR3 bases are TGTGCCAGCTCACCAGGGGGGGGACCGACGAACACTGAAGCTTTCTTT. Its protein is CASSPGGGPTNTEAFF. Filled out from reference TRBV18 and TRBJ1-1, the complete variable domain reads NAGVMQNPRHLVRRRGQEARLRCSPMKGHSHVYWYRQLPEEGLKFMVYLQKENIIDESGMPKERFSAEFPKEGPSILRIQQVVRGDSAAYFCASSPGGGPTNTEAFFGQGTRLTVV.

V usage is TRBV7-2 and J usage is TRBJ2-3; 7 bases map to TRBD2. Germline CDR1 SGHTA, CDR2 FQGNSA. Unmatched junction bases numbered 6, after V lost 6 bases and J lost 3 bases. The CDR3 runs 14 residues. The CDR3 coding sequence is TGTGCCAGCAGGGGAGGGCCCTCAACAGATACGCAGTATTTT. Protein: CASRGGPSTDTQYF.

The J gene is TRBJ2-3, the V gene TRBV2; D may be TRBD1 (5 bases). V dropped 4 bases and J dropped 2 bases, with 13 bases sitting between them. This CDR3 has 15 amino acids. Germline CDR1 SNHLY, CDR2 FYNNEI. The CDR3 protein is CASSASARATDTQYF. The CDR3 DNA sequence: TGTGCCAGCAGTGCGTCGGCCAGGGCCACAGATACGCAGTATTTT.

The genes are TRBV7-2 and TRBJ2-7; D call uncertain. V was trimmed by 5 bases and J by 1 base, leaving 15 bases between them. The CDR3 spans 15 residues. In germline, CDR1 is SGHTA, CDR2 FQGNSA. The CDR3 nucleotides read TGTGCCAGCAGCCTCTCGGGTCCCAGATCCTACGAGCAGTACTTC. Residues: CASSLSGPRSYEQYF.